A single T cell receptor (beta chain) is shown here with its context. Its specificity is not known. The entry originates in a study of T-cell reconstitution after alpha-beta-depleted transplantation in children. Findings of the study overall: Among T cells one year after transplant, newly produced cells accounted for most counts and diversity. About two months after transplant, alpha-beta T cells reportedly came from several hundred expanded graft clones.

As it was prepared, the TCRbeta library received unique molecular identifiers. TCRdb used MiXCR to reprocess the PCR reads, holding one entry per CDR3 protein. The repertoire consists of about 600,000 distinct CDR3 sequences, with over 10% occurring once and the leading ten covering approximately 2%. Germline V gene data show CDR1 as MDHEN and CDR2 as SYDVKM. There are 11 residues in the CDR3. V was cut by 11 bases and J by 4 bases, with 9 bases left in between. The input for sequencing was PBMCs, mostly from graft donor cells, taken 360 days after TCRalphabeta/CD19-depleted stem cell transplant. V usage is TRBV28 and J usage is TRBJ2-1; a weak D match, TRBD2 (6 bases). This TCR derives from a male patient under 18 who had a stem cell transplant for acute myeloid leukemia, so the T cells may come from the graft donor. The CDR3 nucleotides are TGTGCCGGGGGGTTTTACAATGAGCAGTTCTTC. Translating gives CAGGFYNEQFF.